The 27 T cell receptor beta chains below all came from one sample that was sequenced in a study of blood T cell repertoires in COVID-19. Using immunoSEQ multiplex PCR, the repertoire was profiled, and TCRdb retains in-frame clones only, with some absent. The sample lists about 330,000 clones; around 80% were seen once. Input material: peripheral blood. The receptors derive from a woman in her 50s with acute or convalescent COVID-19.

This sequence joins TRBV6-2 or TRBV6-3 and TRBJ2-3; 9 nucleotides align to TRBD2. Germline V lookup: CDR1 MNHEY, CDR2 SVGEGT. V lost 2 bases to trimming and J lost 4 bases; unmatched junction nucleotides: 13. The CDR3 is made up of 18 amino acids. The CDR3 reads CASSYRIPVAGDADTQYF. The CDR3 region has the DNA TGTGCCAGCAGTTACCGAATCCCCGTAGCGGGAGATGCAGATACGCAGTATTTT.

The chain couples TRBV11-2 to TRBJ1-5; 7 bases fit TRBD1. The CDR3 totals 14 residues. Germline-derived CDR1 and CDR2 are SGHAT and FQNNGV. With V trimmed by 5 bases and J by 1 base, 2 bases remained unmatched. The CDR3 spells CASSTTGSNQPQHF. CDR3 DNA: TGTGCCAGCAGCACGACAGGGAGCAATCAGCCCCAGCATTTT.

This clone has a handful of counts. The chain uses TRBV6-6 and TRBJ1-4, with D possibly TRBD1 on 6 matching bases. With 5 bases removed from V and 0 bases from J, the gap between germline ends came to 19 bases. The CDR3 is 18 residues long. CDR1 is MNHNY and CDR2 is SVGAGI in the germline V gene (reference sequence). The CDR3 region has the DNA TGTGCCAGCAGTCGTTCCGGGACAACATCTGCAACTAATGAAAAACTGTTTTTT. This codes for CASSRSGTTSATNEKLFF.

This chain connects TRBV28 to TRBJ1-5; 10 nucleotides line up with TRBD1. The germline gives CDR1 MDHEN, CDR2 SYDVKM. This CDR3 is 14 amino acids long. With 6 bases clipped from V and 7 bases from J, the junction kept 6 bases outside the gene matches. CDR3 protein: CASRADRGTQPQHF. In DNA, the CDR3 is TGTGCCAGCAGGGCGGACAGGGGGACGCAGCCCCAGCATTTT. The full variable domain, in which reference TRBV28 and TRBJ1-5 provide the parts outside the CDR3, is DVKVTQSSRYLVKRTGEKVFLECVQDMDHENMFWYRQDPGLGLRLIYFSYDVKMKEKGDIPEGYSVSREKKERFSLILESASTNQTSMYLCASRADRGTQPQHFGDGTRLSIL.

This clone was seen a handful of times. This chain joins TRBV4-2 and TRBJ1-2, with 8 bases that match TRBD1. V was pared by 3 bases and J by 8 bases, with 11 bases of the junction left unmatched. This CDR3 has 15 amino acids. CDR1 is LGHNA, CDR2 YNFKEQ, per germline. This chain's CDR3 is CASSHDRGDEGGYTF. The CDR3 coding sequence is TGTGCCAGCAGCCACGACAGGGGTGATGAGGGCGGCTACACCTTC.

This rearrangement joins TRBV11-2 to TRBJ1-2; D is possibly TRBD1 (6 bases). Germline V gene data show CDR1 as SGHAT and CDR2 as FQNNGV. This CDR3 contains 14 residues. V gave up 5 bases and J gave up 2 bases, with 12 bases separating them. CDR3 coding DNA: TGTGCCAGCAGCCCCTCGACAGGAAACTATGGCTACACCTTC. Translated: CASSPSTGNYGYTF.

J is TRBJ2-4 and V is TRBV5-4; D is ambiguous. The CDR3 length is 14 residues. Germline V gene data show CDR1 as SGHNT and CDR2 as YYREEE (reference sequence). V was trimmed by 0 bases and J by 3 bases, leaving 7 bases between them. CDR3 sequence reads: CASSLGSDKNIQYF. The DNA for the CDR3 is TGTGCCAGCAGCTTGGGGAGTGACAAAAACATTCAGTACTTC.

With regard to this clone: Distinct nucleotide sequences in the sample also encode this CDR3. The rearrangement links TRBV2 to TRBJ2-1, with 7 nucleotides matching TRBD2. The CDR3 extends over 15 amino acids. J lost 0 bases, V lost 4 bases, and 3 bases had no gene match. CDR1 and CDR2 from the germline V gene are SNHLY and FYNNEI. As DNA, the CDR3 is TGTGCCAGCAGTGTCTCGGGGGGCTCCTACAATGAGCAGTTCTTC. This translates into CASSVSGGSYNEQFF.

This rearrangement joins TRBV5-1 to TRBJ1-3; possible D gene TRBD1, 5 bases. The CDR3 length is 14 residues. The ends were cut back, 6 bases at V and 4 bases at J, with 14 bases in the middle. Looked up from germline, CDR1 is SGHRS and CDR2 is YFSETQ. This chain's CDR3 is CASTPGTSGNTIYF. CDR3 in DNA: TGCGCCAGCACCCCCGGGACTTCAGGAAACACCATATATTTT.

This rearrangement joins TRBV7-2 to TRBJ1-2, with D hard to call. The germline CDR1 and CDR2 sequences are SGHTA and FQGNSA. This CDR3 contains 14 residues. Trimming removed 5 bases from V and 8 bases from J, with 18 bases in between. CDR3 in amino acids: CASSPQVEDGGYTF. CDR3 bases: TGTGCCAGCAGCCCCCAGGTGGAGGATGGGGGCTACACCTTC.

V and J are TRBV6-6 and TRBJ1-2; 9 nucleotides align to TRBD1. The germline V gene encodes CDR1 MNHNY and CDR2 SVGAGI (reference sequence). With V trimmed by 0 bases and J by 7 bases, 9 bases remained unmatched. The CDR3 has 16 residues. The CDR3 reads CASSYSDRGLRGGYTF. In DNA form, the CDR3 reads TGTGCCAGCAGTTACTCCGACAGGGGGTTGCGCGGTGGCTACACCTTC.

The chain employs TRBV6-5 and TRBJ2-7; TRBD1 aligns across 7 bases. V was clipped by 6 bases and J by 3 bases; unmatched bases: 2. CDR3 length: 12 amino acids. CDR1 is MNHEY and CDR2 is SVGAGI in the germline V gene. The CDR3, as DNA: TGTGCCAGCAGGACAGGGATCTACGAGCAGTACTTC. This sequence encodes CASRTGIYEQYF.

CDR3 bases: TGCAGCGTTGCCTCCGGGGAGAGCAATCAGCCCCAGCATTTT. The encoded protein is CSVASGESNQPQHF. V gene TRBV29-1 combines with J gene TRBJ1-5; D gene unclear. The CDR3 has 14 residues. Germline lookup yields CDR1 SQVTM and CDR2 ANQGSEA. Trimming shortened V by 4 bases and J by 1 base, and 11 bases separated the two germline ends.

This clone was recorded a few times. The V call is TRBV19, the J call TRBJ1-2; 7 nucleotides match TRBD1. Germline CDR1 and CDR2: LNHDA and SQIVND (reference sequence). The CDR3 is 14 amino acids. Trimming took 4 bases from V and 4 from J; bases not matched to a gene: 6. As DNA, the CDR3 is TGTGCCAGTAGTACTGAGTGGACAGGCTATGGCTACACCTTC. Translating it yields CASSTEWTGYGYTF.

This clone showed up just a few times. The rearrangement uses TRBV27 and TRBJ2-2; D perhaps matches TRBD1 (6 bases). CDR1 and CDR2 (germline): MNHEY, SMNVEV (reference sequence). This CDR3 contains 15 residues. Trimming left V 5 bases short and J 0 bases short, with 10 bases between. The CDR3 DNA is TGTGCCAGCAGTCCAAGACAGGCGAACACCGGGGAGCTGTTTTTT. It codes for CASSPRQANTGELFF.

V and J are TRBV9 and TRBJ2-3, with unresolved D. The germline V and J ends were trimmed by 0 bases and 4 bases, with 6 bases remaining between them. Germline V lookup: CDR1 SGDLS, CDR2 YYNGEE. The CDR3 is 13 residues long. CDR3 coding DNA: TGTGCCAGCAGCGTAGAAGACTCAGATACGCAGTATTTT. Translating gives CASSVEDSDTQYF.

The chain couples TRBV18 to TRBJ1-4, with TRBD1 identical over 10 bases. The CDR3 is 16 residues long. CDR1 is KGHSH and CDR2 is LQKENI in the germline V gene. V dropped 3 bases and J dropped 4; count of bases not matched to a gene: 5. DNA of the CDR3: TGTGCCAGCTCACCGACAGGGGGCCAGGGTAATGAAAAACTGTTTTTT. Translated: CASSPTGGQGNEKLFF.

On this clone itself: The same CDR3 can be traced to other DNA sequences in this sample. J is TRBJ1-6 and V is TRBV27; D remains ambiguous. This CDR3 contains 15 residues. The germline V gene has CDR1 MNHEY and CDR2 SMNVEV (reference sequence). The ends were cut back, 3 bases at V and 5 bases at J, with 11 bases in the middle. The CDR3, as DNA: TGTGCCAGCAGTTTTTGGGCAAGAGATAATTCACCCCTCCACTTT. It codes for CASSFWARDNSPLHF.

To note about this clone: Within the sample, other DNA sequences also encode this same CDR3. This chain connects TRBV9 to TRBJ2-2, with D hard to call. Germline V gene sequence: CDR1 SGDLS, CDR2 YYNGEE. V lost 0 bases and J 7 bases, leaving 4 bases between the germline ends. CDR3 length: 12 amino acids. The CDR3 region is CASSVVNGELFF. The CDR3 DNA is TGTGCCAGCAGCGTAGTAAACGGGGAGCTGTTTTTT.

The gene calls are TRBV6-5 and TRBJ2-1; D gene ambiguous. Germline values: CDR1 MNHEY, CDR2 SVGAGI. This CDR3 contains 11 residues. Trimming cost V 10 bases and J 10 bases, with 14 bases left between them. CDR3 loop: CAMTSFGEQFF. CDR3 coding DNA: TGTGCCATGACTTCTTTCGGGGAGCAGTTCTTC.

The rearrangement links TRBV5-4 to TRBJ2-1; 9 bases align to TRBD1. From germline, CDR1 is SGHNT and CDR2 YYREEE (reference sequence). This CDR3 contains 15 residues. V lost 4 bases to trimming and J lost 7 bases; unmatched junction nucleotides: 9. The CDR3 DNA sequence: TGTGCCAGCAGCCTGGACAGGGGAGCATGGAATGAGCAGTTCTTC. Translated, it gives CASSLDRGAWNEQFF.

The V and J genes are TRBV7-2 and TRBJ2-1; possible D gene TRBD2, 5 bases. The CDR3 loop spans 15 amino acids. V was shortened by 5 bases and J by 0 bases, with 11 bases between the two germline ends. CDR1 is SGHTA, CDR2 FQGNSA, per germline. CDR3 bases: TGTGCCAGCAGCCGGACGGGAAGCTCCTACAATGAGCAGTTCTTC. This encodes CASSRTGSSYNEQFF.

The chain joins TRBV5-1 to TRBJ1-1, with TRBD1 identical over 9 bases. In germline, CDR1 is SGHRS, CDR2 YFSETQ. Trimming took 3 bases from V and 0 from J; bases not matched to a gene: 6. The CDR3 totals 16 residues. The CDR3 protein is CASSSGTGSMNTEAFF. The CDR3 nucleotides are TGCGCCAGCAGCTCCGGGACAGGGTCCATGAACACTGAAGCTTTCTTT.

The chain carries TRBV5-1 and TRBJ2-3; 7 bases are shared with TRBD1. J lost 6 bases, V lost 3 bases, and 10 bases had no gene match. Germline V CDR1 and CDR2: SGHRS, YFSETQ. The CDR3 has 15 amino acids. CDR3 sequence reads: CASSSRDREADTQYF. CDR3 DNA: TGCGCCAGCAGCTCCAGGGACAGAGAGGCGGATACGCAGTATTTT. Looking up the rest from reference TRBV5-1 and TRBJ2-3 gives the full variable domain: KAGVTQTPRYLIKTRGQQVTLSCSPISGHRSVSWYQQTPGQGLQFLFEYFSETQRNKGNFPGRFSGRQFSNSRSEMNVSTLELGDSALYLCASSSRDREADTQYFGPGTRLTVL.

The V and J genes are TRBV30 and TRBJ1-2, with 9 bases identical to TRBD1. The trim removed 2 bases at V and 8 bases at J, leaving 6 bases unmatched. CDR1 and CDR2 (germline): GTSNPN, SVGIG (reference sequence). The length of the CDR3 is 13 residues. The chain's CDR3 is CAWSKDRGDGYTF. DNA of the CDR3: TGTGCCTGGAGTAAGGACAGGGGCGACGGCTACACCTTC.

The chain employs TRBV13 and TRBJ2-5, with TRBD2 matching over 10 bases. There are 16 residues in the CDR3. J was trimmed by 3 bases and V by 0 bases; bases with no gene match: 4. The germline V gene has CDR1 PRHDT and CDR2 FYEKMQ (reference sequence). This CDR3 is CASSLGRLAGEETQYF. CDR3 nucleotide sequence: TGTGCCAGCAGCTTAGGTCGGCTAGCGGGGGAAGAGACCCAGTACTTC.

V usage is TRBV7-2 and J usage is TRBJ1-1; no clear D. Germline-derived CDR1 and CDR2 are SGHTA and FQGNSA. The V gene lost 1 base and the J gene lost 0 bases, with 6 bases spanning the gap. This CDR3 spans 14 amino acids. The CDR3 DNA follows: TGTGCCAGCAGCTTAGACAGACTGAACACTGAAGCTTTCTTT. It encodes CASSLDRLNTEAFF.